The 15 T cell receptor beta chains presented below share a single source sample, sequenced in a study of blood T cell repertoires in COVID-19 (dated by TCRdb to 2018 to 2020). The receptor library was made with the immunoSEQ multiplex PCR assay. Imported from immuneACCESS, the table was reduced by TCRdb to in-frame sequences with V and J called. These copies leave out some clones; in studies compared against another copy, an unresolved V gene accounts for under half, and the cause of the remainder is not known. The sample records roughly 350,000 clones, about 87% of which are singletons. About 6% of the sample is held by the ten biggest clonotypes. Sequenced: peripheral blood. Receptors were obtained from a woman between 45 and 65 years old with COVID-19, enrolled during active disease.

This chain joins TRBV18 and TRBJ1-1, with 7 positions matching TRBD1. CDR3 length: 15 residues. Looked up from germline, CDR1 is KGHSH and CDR2 is LQKENI. V was pared by 2 bases and J by 1 base, with 4 bases of the junction left unmatched. The CDR3 sequence: CASSPTTGTNTEAFF. The CDR3, as DNA: TGTGCCAGCTCACCAACGACAGGGACGAACACTGAAGCTTTCTTT.

This chain connects TRBV5-1 to TRBJ2-3; 7 nucleotides match TRBD1. V lost 4 bases and J lost 5; bases outside the gene matches: 10. The CDR3 is 15 amino acids. From germline, CDR1 is SGHRS and CDR2 YFSETQ. The CDR3 DNA follows: TGCGCCAGCAGCCTCCCGACAGGGTCTGTAGATACGCAGTATTTT. It encodes CASSLPTGSVDTQYF.

The chain combines TRBV5-5 with TRBJ2-3; 10 bases map to TRBD2. The CDR3 sequence is 14 residues long. J gave up 9 bases and V 2 bases, and 6 bases lay outside the gene matches. Looked up from germline, CDR1 is SGHKS and CDR2 is YYEKEE (reference sequence). CDR3 nucleotides: TGTGCCAGCAGCTTAGGACTAGCGGAGATAACGCAGTATTTT. This codes for CASSLGLAEITQYF.

The chain has TRBV7-2 and TRBJ1-2; D is ambiguous. This CDR3 is built from 12 residues. V was pared by 7 bases and J by 4 bases, with 10 bases between. The germline gives CDR1 SGHTA, CDR2 FQGNSA. The CDR3 sequence: CASTTSRYGYTF. CDR3 coding DNA: TGTGCCAGCACTACGTCTCGCTATGGCTACACCTTC.

This clone has just a few counts. The chain uses TRBV11-2 and TRBJ2-7; perhaps TRBD1 as D (6 bases). The CDR3 is 15 amino acids. The V end was cut by 6 bases, the J end by 0 bases, with 15 bases between. CDR1 and CDR2 from the germline V gene are SGHAT and FQNNGV. This CDR3 reads CASSLDSPSSYEQYF. CDR3 DNA sequence: TGTGCCAGCAGTTTGGACAGCCCGAGCTCCTACGAGCAGTACTTC.

The rearrangement joins TRBV28 to TRBJ2-1; TRBD1 matches at 8 bases. With V trimmed by 6 bases and J by 5 bases, 12 bases remained unmatched. Germline V gene sequence: CDR1 MDHEN, CDR2 SYDVKM. The CDR3 totals 16 residues. The CDR3 loop is CASSPSSRDRHNEQFF. DNA of the CDR3: TGTGCCAGCAGCCCGTCCAGCCGGGACAGGCACAATGAGCAGTTCTTC.

This rearrangement joins TRBV7-8 to TRBJ1-1; tentative D call: TRBD1 (6 bases). Per germline, CDR1 SGHVS and CDR2 FQNEAQ. Trimming took off 5 bases at V and 4 bases at J, with 14 bases between the two ends. There are 14 residues in the CDR3. This CDR3 reads CASSRQTGATEAFF. Here the CDR3 DNA reads TGTGCCAGCAGCCGTCAGACAGGAGCCACTGAAGCTTTCTTT.

The V gene is TRBV7-2, the J gene TRBJ1-6; possible D gene TRBD1, 6 bases. Germline CDR1 SGHTA, CDR2 FQGNSA. The CDR3 runs 15 residues. Trimming shortened V by 4 bases and J by 10 bases, and 17 bases separated the two germline ends. The CDR3 loop reads CASSSKILQGSPLHF. The CDR3, as DNA: TGTGCCAGCAGCTCCAAAATCCTACAGGGATCACCCCTCCACTTT.

The CDR3, as DNA: TGTGCCTGGAGTCTATGGGGACAGAGTCATTTGGGGCAGTACTTC. This codes for CAWSLWGQSHLGQYF. V is TRBV30 and J is TRBJ2-7, with TRBD1 matching 7 bases. CDR3 length: 15 amino acids. With 2 bases clipped from V and 9 bases from J, the junction kept 16 bases outside the gene matches. CDR1 is GTSNPN and CDR2 is SVGIG in the germline V gene (reference sequence).

The rearrangement links TRBV6-2 or TRBV6-3 to TRBJ2-1; D unresolved. V was clipped by 5 bases and J by 5 bases, with 10 bases between them. This CDR3 spans 13 amino acids. Germline V gene data show CDR1 as MNHEY and CDR2 as SVGEGT. Written as DNA, the CDR3 is TGTGCCAGCAGTGGCTCTAGTAACAATGAGCAGTTCTTC. This sequence encodes CASSGSSNNEQFF.

The chain carries TRBV3-1 (or the pseudogene TRBV3-2) and TRBJ2-2, with 10 nucleotides matching TRBD2. CDR3 size: 16 residues. V was pared by 7 bases and J by 7 bases, with 12 bases of the junction left unmatched. Germline loops: CDR1 LGHDT, CDR2 YNNKEL (reference sequence). CDR3 sequence reads: CASTILAGGLIGELFF. As DNA, the CDR3 is TGTGCCAGCACCATTTTAGCGGGAGGCTTAATCGGGGAGCTGTTTTTT.

The chain employs TRBV5-1 and TRBJ2-7; no clear D. Per the germline V gene, CDR1 is SGHRS and CDR2 is YFSETQ. The CDR3 is 13 amino acids. V was pared by 2 bases and J by 7 bases, with 13 bases between. The CDR3 sequence: CASSLQTGREQYF. The CDR3 region has the DNA TGCGCCAGCAGCTTACAGACCGGCCGGGAGCAGTACTTC. Looking up the rest from reference TRBV5-1 and TRBJ2-7 gives the full variable domain: KAGVTQTPRYLIKTRGQQVTLSCSPISGHRSVSWYQQTPGQGLQFLFEYFSETQRNKGNFPGRFSGRQFSNSRSEMNVSTLELGDSALYLCASSLQTGREQYFGPGTRLTVT.

The CDR3 spells CATSDGGGAESLGYTF. The CDR3 DNA is TGTGCCACCAGTGATGGAGGGGGGGCGGAATCTCTCGGCTACACCTTC. The rearrangement uses TRBV24-1 and TRBJ1-2, with TRBD1 as a possible D gene (6 bases). This CDR3 is built from 16 residues. Deletions cut 3 bases from V and 8 bases from J, with 21 bases between. Germline CDR1 reads KGHDR; CDR2 reads SFDVKD.

The rearrangement uses TRBV19 and TRBJ2-2; 7 nucleotides match TRBD1. V shed 8 bases, J shed 5 bases, and the junction held 11 bases outside the gene matches. The germline V gene has CDR1 LNHDA and CDR2 SQIVND (reference sequence). The CDR3 length is 15 residues. CDR3 in amino acids: CASRLQSGGTGELFF. The CDR3 DNA sequence: TGTGCCAGTCGGCTCCAGTCAGGGGGAACCGGGGAGCTGTTTTTT.

The chain links TRBV3-1 (or the pseudogene TRBV3-2) to TRBJ2-2; TRBD2 is a possible D gene (5 bases). CDR1 and CDR2 (germline): LGHDT, YNNKEL (reference sequence). The V end lost 0 bases, the J end lost 6 bases, and 17 bases lay between the germline ends. The CDR3 has 17 amino acids. In nucleotides, the CDR3 is TGTGCCAGCAGCCAAGATCGGGGTGGGAGCTTCCCCGGGGAGCTGTTTTTT. Translating gives CASSQDRGGSFPGELFF.